This TCR beta chain was documented in a study of early T cells in non-severe SARS-CoV-2 infection. Study details: The chains were unpaired, and the sequenced material was bulk RNA from unsorted whole blood. Findings and caveats of the study: The matching step, a VDJdb search, favored anti-spike CD8 responses and missed private and CD4 specificities.

This clonotype was observed many times. The target antigen is unknown. CDR3 length: 15 amino acids. Losses at the gene ends were 6 bases for V and 6 bases for J; bases not matched to a gene: 9. Unique molecular identifier tags were affixed to discrete cDNA molecules. TCRdb passed the 5' RACE reads through MiXCR, listing each CDR3 protein once. The table records 55,000 to 70,000 distinct CDR3 sequences, 10% to 15% of them present only once. The material sequenced was whole blood. The receptor was derived from an adult who was a healthcare worker with PCR-confirmed SARS-CoV-2 infection or an uninfected control (not recorded which). The V call is TRBV12-3 or TRBV12-4, the J call TRBJ2-3; 10 bases line up with TRBD1. Here the CDR3 DNA reads TGTGCCAGCAGCCCAGGACAGGGGGGGCTGGATACGCAGTATTTT. Amino acids: CASSPGQGGLDTQYF.